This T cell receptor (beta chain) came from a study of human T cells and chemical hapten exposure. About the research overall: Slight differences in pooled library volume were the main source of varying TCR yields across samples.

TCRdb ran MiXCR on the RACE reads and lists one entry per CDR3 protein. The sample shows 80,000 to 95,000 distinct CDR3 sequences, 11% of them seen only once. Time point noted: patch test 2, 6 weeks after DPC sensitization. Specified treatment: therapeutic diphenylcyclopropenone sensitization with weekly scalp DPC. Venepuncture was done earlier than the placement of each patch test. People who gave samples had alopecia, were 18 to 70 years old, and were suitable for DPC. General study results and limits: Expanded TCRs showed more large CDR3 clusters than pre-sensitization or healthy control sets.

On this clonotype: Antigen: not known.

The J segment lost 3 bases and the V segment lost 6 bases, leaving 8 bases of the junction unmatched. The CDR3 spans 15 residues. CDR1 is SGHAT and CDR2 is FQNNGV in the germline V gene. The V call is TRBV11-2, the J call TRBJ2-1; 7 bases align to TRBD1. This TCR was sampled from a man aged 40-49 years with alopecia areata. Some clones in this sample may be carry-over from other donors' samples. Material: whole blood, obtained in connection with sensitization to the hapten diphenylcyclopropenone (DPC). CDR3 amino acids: CASREGQAFYNEQFF. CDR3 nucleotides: TGTGCCAGCAGGGAAGGACAGGCATTCTACAATGAGCAGTTCTTC.